The clone carrying this T cell receptor beta chain was counted only a few times. The ends were cut back, 0 bases at V and 0 bases at J, with 7 bases in the middle. The CDR3 has 15 amino acids. Germline V CDR1 and CDR2: SGHDN, FVKESK. These data are taken from a study of identical twins. A single record per CDR3 protein comes from TCRdb applying MiXCR to the 5' RACE reads. This sample has roughly 1,500,000 distinct CDR3 sequences, with around 33% found just once. The rearrangement links TRBV14 to TRBJ2-3, with D unresolved. The TCR originated in a newborn girl in good health. The sample was cord blood. CDR3 sequence (DNA): TGTGCCAGCAGCCAAGACTCGGCCAGCACAGATACGCAGTATTTT. As protein: CASSQDSASTDTQYF.